This paragraph reports one TCR beta chain. This specimen belongs to a study of blood T cells in healthy people across ages. PCR was performed a second time for roughly 7 to 12 cycles using a sample-barcoded 5' primer and a J-beta primer mix. Each cDNA was tagged by a template-switch adaptor containing 12 random nucleotides. MiXCR was run by TCRdb on the 5' RACE reads, yielding one entry per CDR3 protein. This sample has about 930,000 distinct CDR3 sequences; 25% to 30% occur once, and the top ten carry about a tenth. The authors drew around 9.4 milliliters of peripheral blood from each donor. Total RNA, at least 6 micrograms per sample, was extracted from PBMCs. V gave up 4 bases and J gave up 6 bases; unmatched junction bases: 4. The CDR3 is 14 amino acids. Looked up from germline, CDR1 is ENHRY and CDR2 is SYGVKD. These data are also associated with another study on T cells of mothers and their children. That source notes: Each child contributed about 3 million TCR beta CDR3 reads, while each mother contributed over 8 million.

This sequence joins TRBV10-3 and TRBJ2-2, with TRBD1 identical over 8 bases. The sequence derives from a woman aged 40 to 50 in good health. Sequencing was performed on blood. CDR3 coding DNA: TGTGCCATCAGTGCGACAGGGGATGCCGGGGAGCTGTTTTTT. Amino acids: CAISATGDAGELFF.